These 11 T cell receptor beta chains originate from one sample sequenced in a study of blood T cell repertoires in COVID-19. Here immunoSEQ multiplex PCR was the method, and the copy in TCRdb shows in-frame clones only, minus some. This table holds 250,000 to 300,000 clones, around 81% found once. Sequencing used peripheral blood. The source is a woman aged 55-70 years with active or convalescent COVID-19.

The rearrangement links TRBV9 to TRBJ1-1, with D perhaps matching TRBD1 (6 bases). The ends were cut back, 0 bases at V and 7 bases at J, with 10 bases in the middle. This CDR3 is 13 amino acids long. Germline V gives CDR1 SGDLS, CDR2 YYNGEE. The CDR3 region is CASSVASDSEAFF. CDR3 sequence (DNA): TGTGCCAGCAGCGTAGCCTCGGACAGTGAAGCTTTCTTT.

This chain joins TRBV4-1 and TRBJ2-1; D unclear. Germline CDR1 and CDR2: MGHRA and YSYEKL. Trimming shortened V by 0 bases and J by 0 bases, and 12 bases separated the two germline ends. The CDR3 loop spans 17 amino acids. CDR3 sequence (DNA): TGCGCCAGCAGCCAAGACGGCGGAGAAAGCTCCTACAATGAGCAGTTCTTC. As protein: CASSQDGGESSYNEQFF.

The chain carries TRBV12-3 or TRBV12-4 and TRBJ2-7; TRBD2 is a possible D gene (5 bases). The CDR3 is 12 amino acids. V lost 7 bases and J 6 bases, leaving 13 bases between the germline ends. CDR3 protein: CASTGLAGEQYF. DNA for the CDR3: TGTGCCAGCACGGGCCTGGCGGGCGAGCAGTACTTC.

Points on this clone: Other DNA variants within this sample encode the same CDR3. The genes are TRBV9 and TRBJ2-5; D uncertain. Germline lookup yields CDR1 SGDLS and CDR2 YYNGEE. This CDR3 region has 13 residues. V shed 0 bases and J shed 3 bases, with 6 bases lying between them. CDR3 DNA: TGTGCCAGCAGCGTAGGCCAGGAAGAGACCCAGTACTTC. Translation: CASSVGQEETQYF.

The chain joins TRBV11-1 to TRBJ1-1, with unresolved D. The CDR3 covers 15 residues. The germline V and J ends were trimmed by 1 base and 3 bases, with 12 bases remaining between them. The germline CDR1 and CDR2 sequences are SGHAT and FQDESV (reference sequence). The CDR3 DNA is TGTGCCAGCAGCTTAGAACGGCTGGGCCACACTGAAGCTTTCTTT. Amino acid sequence: CASSLERLGHTEAFF. The variable domain in full, with the rest retrieved from reference TRBV11-1 and TRBJ1-1, is EAEVAQSPRYKITEKSQAVAFWCDPISGHATLYWYRQILGQGPELLVQFQDESVVDDSQLPKDRFSAERLKGVDSTLKIQPAELGDSAMYLCASSLERLGHTEAFFGQGTRLTVV.

This clone was counted once. The chain carries TRBV30 and TRBJ1-2, with D maybe TRBD1 (6 bases). Germline V gives CDR1 GTSNPN, CDR2 SVGIG (reference sequence). The CDR3 has 13 residues. V shed 3 bases and J shed 3 bases, with 11 bases lying between them. CDR3 in DNA: TGTGCCTGGAGGACGGGACAAGACTATGGCTACACCTTC. Translated, it gives CAWRTGQDYGYTF.

V gene TRBV19 combines with J gene TRBJ2-1; 9 bases are a match to TRBD1. The CDR3 has 13 amino acids. Germline CDR1 is LNHDA and CDR2 is SQIVND (reference sequence). Trimming removed 5 bases from V and 5 bases from J; junction bases left unmatched: 1. CDR3 residues: CASSWTGDNEQFF. CDR3 nucleotide sequence: TGTGCCAGTAGTTGGACAGGGGACAATGAGCAGTTCTTC.

This chain joins TRBV29-1 and TRBJ2-2; 7 nucleotides line up with TRBD2. The V gene's germline CDR1 is SQVTM and CDR2 ANQGSEA. The CDR3 covers 15 residues. V lost 6 bases and J lost 1; bases outside the gene matches: 8. The CDR3 DNA sequence: TGCAGCGTGCGACTTGGGGGGGTGAACACCGGGGAGCTGTTTTTT. Amino acid sequence: CSVRLGGVNTGELFF.

CDR3 nucleotide sequence: TGTGCCTGGAGTGAAGGCCAACCCGGGAATCAGCCCCAGCATTTT. It yields the protein CAWSEGQPGNQPQHF. The genes are TRBV30 and TRBJ1-5; D gene uncertain. Trimming shortened V by 1 base and J by 4 bases, and 14 bases separated the two germline ends. Germline-derived CDR1 and CDR2 are GTSNPN and SVGIG (reference sequence). The CDR3 is 15 amino acids.

V and J are TRBV3-1 (or the pseudogene TRBV3-2) and TRBJ2-7; a possible D gene is TRBD1 (5 bases). Germline V gives CDR1 LGHDT, CDR2 YNNKEL (reference sequence). V lost 4 bases to trimming and J lost 0 bases, with 13 bases between them. The CDR3 is made up of 15 amino acids. Here the CDR3 reads CASSLGHSSSYEQYF. The CDR3 DNA is TGTGCCAGCAGCCTTGGACATTCCAGCTCCTACGAGCAGTACTTC.

The rearrangement links TRBV27 to TRBJ2-7, with D unresolved. The CDR3 contains 12 residues. The V gene lost 7 bases and the J gene lost 6 bases, with 13 bases spanning the gap. The germline V gene has CDR1 MNHEY and CDR2 SMNVEV (reference sequence). In DNA, the CDR3 is TGTGCCAGCAATGCACCCACCGGCGAGCAGTACTTC. Translation: CASNAPTGEQYF.